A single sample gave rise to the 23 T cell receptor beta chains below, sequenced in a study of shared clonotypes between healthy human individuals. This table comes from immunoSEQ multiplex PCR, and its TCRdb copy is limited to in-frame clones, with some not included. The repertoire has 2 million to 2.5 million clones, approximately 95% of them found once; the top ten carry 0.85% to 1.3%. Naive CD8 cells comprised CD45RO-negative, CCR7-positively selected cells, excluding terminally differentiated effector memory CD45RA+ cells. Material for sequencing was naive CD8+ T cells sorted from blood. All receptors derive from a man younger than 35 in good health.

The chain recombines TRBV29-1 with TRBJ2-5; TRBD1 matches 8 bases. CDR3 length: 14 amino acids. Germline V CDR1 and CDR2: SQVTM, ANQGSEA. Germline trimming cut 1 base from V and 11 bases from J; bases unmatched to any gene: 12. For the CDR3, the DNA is TGCAGCGTTGAAGGGGGTCAGGGGGCGCGTGAGCAGTACTTC. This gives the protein CSVEGGQGAREQYF.

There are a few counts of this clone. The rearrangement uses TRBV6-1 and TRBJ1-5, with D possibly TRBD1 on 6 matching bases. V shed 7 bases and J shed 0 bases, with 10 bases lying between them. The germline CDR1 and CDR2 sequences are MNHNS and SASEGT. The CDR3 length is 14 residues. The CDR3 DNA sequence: TGTGCCAGCACTCGGGACAATAGCAATCAGCCCCAGCATTTT. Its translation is CASTRDNSNQPQHF.

The CDR3 sequence is CAISDNPRSYEQYF. The CDR3 nucleotides read TGTGCCATCAGTGATAACCCCCGCTCCTACGAGCAGTACTTC. The chain recombines TRBV10-3 with TRBJ2-7; D is undetermined. This CDR3 has 14 residues. The V gene's germline CDR1 is ENHRY and CDR2 SYGVKD. V was shortened by 3 bases and J by 0 bases, with 9 bases between the two germline ends.

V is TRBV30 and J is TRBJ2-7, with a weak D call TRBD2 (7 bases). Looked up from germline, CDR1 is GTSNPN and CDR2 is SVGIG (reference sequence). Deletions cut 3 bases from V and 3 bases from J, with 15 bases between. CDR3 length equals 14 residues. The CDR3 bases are TGTGCCTGGAGGGCGGGGGCAGGAGGCTACGAGCAGTACTTC. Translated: CAWRAGAGGYEQYF.

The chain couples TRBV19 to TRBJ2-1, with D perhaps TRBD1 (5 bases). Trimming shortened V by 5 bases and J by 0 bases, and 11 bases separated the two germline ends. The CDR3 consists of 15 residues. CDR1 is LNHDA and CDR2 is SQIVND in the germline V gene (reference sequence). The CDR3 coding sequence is TGTGCCAGTAGTCTTCAGGGCTACTCCTACAATGAGCAGTTCTTC. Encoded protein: CASSLQGYSYNEQFF.

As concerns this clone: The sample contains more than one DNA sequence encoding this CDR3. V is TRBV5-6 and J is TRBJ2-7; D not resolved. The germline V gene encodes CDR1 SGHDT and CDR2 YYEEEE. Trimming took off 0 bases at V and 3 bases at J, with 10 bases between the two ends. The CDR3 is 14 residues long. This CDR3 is CASSLGGIIYEQYF. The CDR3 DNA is TGTGCCAGCAGCTTGGGGGGTATAATCTACGAGCAGTACTTC.

The CDR3 bases are TGTGCCAGCAGTACCGGCCCAGGTTATAATTCACCCCTCCACTTT. It is translated as CASSTGPGYNSPLHF. The chain joins TRBV27 to TRBJ1-6, with no clear D. Germline V gene data show CDR1 as MNHEY and CDR2 as SMNVEV (reference sequence). The ends were cut back, 5 bases at V and 4 bases at J, with 12 bases in the middle. This CDR3 region has 15 residues.

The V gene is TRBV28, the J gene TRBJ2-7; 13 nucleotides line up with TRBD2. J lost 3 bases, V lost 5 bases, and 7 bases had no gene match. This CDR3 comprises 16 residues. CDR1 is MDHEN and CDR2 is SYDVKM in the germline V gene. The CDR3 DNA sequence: TGTGCCAGCAGTCTAGGGACTAGCGGGGTTTACTACGAGCAGTACTTC. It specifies CASSLGTSGVYYEQYF.

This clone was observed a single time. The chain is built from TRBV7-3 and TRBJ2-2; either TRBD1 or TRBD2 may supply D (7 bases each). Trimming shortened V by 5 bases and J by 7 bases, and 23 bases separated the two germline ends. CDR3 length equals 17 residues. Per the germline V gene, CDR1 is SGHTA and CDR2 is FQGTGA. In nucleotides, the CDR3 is TGTGCCAGCAGCCCCACGAAGGGGGAGGGGGCGATCGGGGAGCTGTTTTTT. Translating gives CASSPTKGEGAIGELFF.

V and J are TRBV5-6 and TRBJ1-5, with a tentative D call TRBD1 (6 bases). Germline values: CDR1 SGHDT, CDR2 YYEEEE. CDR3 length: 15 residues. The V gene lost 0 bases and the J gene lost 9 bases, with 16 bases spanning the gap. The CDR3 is CASSLGGGGPRPQHF. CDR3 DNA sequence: TGTGCCAGCAGCTTGGGAGGTGGGGGGCCTAGGCCCCAGCATTTT.

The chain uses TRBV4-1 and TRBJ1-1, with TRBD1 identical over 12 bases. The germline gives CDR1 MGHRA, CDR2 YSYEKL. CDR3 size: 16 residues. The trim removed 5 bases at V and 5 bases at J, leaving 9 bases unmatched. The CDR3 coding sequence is TGCGCCAGCAGCGAAGGGACAGGGGGCGCGAGTACTGAAGCTTTCTTT. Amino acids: CASSEGTGGASTEAFF.

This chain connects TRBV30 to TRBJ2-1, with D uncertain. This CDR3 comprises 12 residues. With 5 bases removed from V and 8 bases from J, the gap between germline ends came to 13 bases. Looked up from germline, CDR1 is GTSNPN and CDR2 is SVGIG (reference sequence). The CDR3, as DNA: TGTGCCTGGTCTTACGGCGGCGATGAGCAGTTCTTC. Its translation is CAWSYGGDEQFF.

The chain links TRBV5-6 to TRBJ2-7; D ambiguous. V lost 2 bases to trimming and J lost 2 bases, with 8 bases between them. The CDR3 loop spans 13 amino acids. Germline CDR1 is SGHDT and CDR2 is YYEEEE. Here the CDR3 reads CASSLGNPYEQYF. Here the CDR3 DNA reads TGTGCCAGCAGCTTAGGGAACCCCTACGAGCAGTACTTC.

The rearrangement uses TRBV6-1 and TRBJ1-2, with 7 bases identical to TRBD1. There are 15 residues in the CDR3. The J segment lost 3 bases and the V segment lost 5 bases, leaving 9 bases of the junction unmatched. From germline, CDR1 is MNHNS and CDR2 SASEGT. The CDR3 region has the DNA TGTGCCAGCAGTCAAAACCTCGGGACAGACTATGGCTACACCTTC. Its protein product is CASSQNLGTDYGYTF.

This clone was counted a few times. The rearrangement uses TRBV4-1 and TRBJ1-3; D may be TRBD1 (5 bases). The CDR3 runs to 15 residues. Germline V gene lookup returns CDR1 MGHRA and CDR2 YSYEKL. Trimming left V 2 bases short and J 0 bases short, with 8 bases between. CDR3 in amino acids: CASSQTTASGNTIYF. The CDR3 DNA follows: TGCGCCAGCAGCCAAACGACAGCCTCTGGAAACACCATATATTTT.

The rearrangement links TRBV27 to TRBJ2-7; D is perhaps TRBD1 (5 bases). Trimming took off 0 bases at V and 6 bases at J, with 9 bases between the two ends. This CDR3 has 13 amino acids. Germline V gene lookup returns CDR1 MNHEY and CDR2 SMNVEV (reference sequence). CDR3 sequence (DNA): TGTGCCAGCAGTTTATCTGACAGCGTCGAGCAGTACTTC. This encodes CASSLSDSVEQYF.

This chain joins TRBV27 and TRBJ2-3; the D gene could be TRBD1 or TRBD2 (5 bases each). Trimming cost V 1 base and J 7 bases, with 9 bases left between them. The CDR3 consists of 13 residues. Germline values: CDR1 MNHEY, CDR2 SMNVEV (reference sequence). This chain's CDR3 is CASSLLWGNTQYF. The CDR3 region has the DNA TGTGCCAGCAGTTTATTATGGGGGAATACGCAGTATTTT.

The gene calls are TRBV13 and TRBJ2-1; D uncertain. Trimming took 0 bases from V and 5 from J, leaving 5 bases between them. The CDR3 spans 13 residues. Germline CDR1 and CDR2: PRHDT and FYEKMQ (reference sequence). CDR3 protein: CASSLGPDNEQFF. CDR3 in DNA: TGTGCCAGCAGCTTAGGCCCGGACAATGAGCAGTTCTTC.

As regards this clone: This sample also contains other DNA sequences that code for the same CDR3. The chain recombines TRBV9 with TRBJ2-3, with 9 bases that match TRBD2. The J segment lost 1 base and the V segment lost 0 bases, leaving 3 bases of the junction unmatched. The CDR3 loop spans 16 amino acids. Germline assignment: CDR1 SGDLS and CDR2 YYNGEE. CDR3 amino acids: CASSVEGLAGTDTQYF. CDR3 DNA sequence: TGTGCCAGCAGCGTAGAGGGACTAGCAGGCACAGATACGCAGTATTTT.

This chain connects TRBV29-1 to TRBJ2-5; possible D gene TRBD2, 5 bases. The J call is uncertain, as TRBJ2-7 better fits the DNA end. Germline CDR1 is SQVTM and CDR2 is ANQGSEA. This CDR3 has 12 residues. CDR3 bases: TGCAGCGTTGTCTCTGCGGGCTACGAGCAGTACTTC. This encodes CSVVSAGYEQYF.

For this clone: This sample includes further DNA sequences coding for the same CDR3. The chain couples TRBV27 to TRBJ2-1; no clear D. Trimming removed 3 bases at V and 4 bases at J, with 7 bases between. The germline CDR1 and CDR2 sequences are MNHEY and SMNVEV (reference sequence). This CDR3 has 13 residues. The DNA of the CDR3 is TGTGCCAGCAGTTTGGCCGCTTACAATGAGCAGTTCTTC. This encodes CASSLAAYNEQFF.

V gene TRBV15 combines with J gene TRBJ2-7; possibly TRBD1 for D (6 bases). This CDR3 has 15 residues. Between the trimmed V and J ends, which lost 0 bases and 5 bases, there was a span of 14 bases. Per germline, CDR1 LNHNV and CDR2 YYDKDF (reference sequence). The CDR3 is CATSRDLTGHDEQYF. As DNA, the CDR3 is TGTGCCACCAGCAGAGATTTGACAGGCCATGACGAGCAGTACTTC.

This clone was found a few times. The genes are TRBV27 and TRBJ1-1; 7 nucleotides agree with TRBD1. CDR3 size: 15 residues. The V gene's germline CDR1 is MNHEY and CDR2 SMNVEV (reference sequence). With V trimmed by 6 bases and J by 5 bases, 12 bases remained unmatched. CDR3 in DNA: TGTGCCAGCAGAAGTAGACAGGGCGGAGGGACTGAAGCTTTCTTT. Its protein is CASRSRQGGGTEAFF.